One sample yielded the 15 T cell receptor beta chains listed below, sequenced in a study of cytomegalovirus exposure and HLA in healthy donors. The study ran its PCR with 60 Vbeta and 13 Jbeta primers. TCRdb's table, derived via immunoSEQ multiplex PCR, lists solely in-frame clones and lacks some. Among under 200,000 clones listed, roughly 75% were seen once. Sequences were obtained from PBMCs. These receptors were collected from a woman aged 45-65 years in good health and CMV-seropositive.

The V and J genes are TRBV7-2 and TRBJ1-3; the D gene is possibly TRBD1 (6 bases). The germline V gene encodes CDR1 SGHTA and CDR2 FQGNSA. The CDR3 has 16 amino acids. The V and J ends lost 1 base and 2 bases respectively, with 12 bases between them. This chain's CDR3 is CASSLGGGPAGNTIYF. The DNA for the CDR3 is TGTGCCAGCAGCTTAGGGGGGGGGCCGGCTGGAAACACCATATATTTT.

The CDR3 DNA is TGTGCCAGCAGAGTCCCGGGACAAGAGACCCAGTACTTC. Amino acids: CASRVPGQETQYF. The genes are TRBV6-5 and TRBJ2-5, with a weak D call TRBD2 (5 bases). This CDR3 has 13 residues. Germline values: CDR1 MNHEY, CDR2 SVGAGI. V lost 6 bases and J 2 bases, leaving 10 bases between the germline ends.

The rearrangement joins TRBV9 to TRBJ1-3; unclear D gene. The CDR3 contains 16 residues. Trimming cost V 4 bases and J 0 bases, with 14 bases left between them. CDR1 is SGDLS and CDR2 is YYNGEE in the germline V gene. CDR3 residues: CASSTPPGSSGNTIYF. The CDR3 DNA reads as TGTGCCAGCAGCACCCCCCCTGGTAGCTCTGGAAACACCATATATTTT.

The chain recombines TRBV19 with TRBJ2-7; D uncertain. CDR1 and CDR2 (germline): LNHDA, SQIVND (reference sequence). The length of the CDR3 is 11 residues. Deletions cut 8 bases from V and 2 bases from J, with 7 bases between. Here the CDR3 reads CASVGAYEQYF. CDR3 in DNA: TGTGCCAGTGTCGGAGCCTACGAGCAGTACTTC.

The chain carries TRBV28 and TRBJ1-5; weak D call: TRBD1 (5 bases). V dropped 9 bases and J dropped 0 bases, with 30 bases sitting between them. The CDR3 length is 20 residues. From germline, CDR1 is MDHEN and CDR2 SYDVKM. CDR3 nucleotides: TGTGCCAGGGACCCCGCAGGGAATTTCCCCTCTCTTTATAGCAATCAGCCCCAGCATTTT. The encoded protein is CARDPAGNFPSLYSNQPQHF.

This clone was counted once. V and J are TRBV6-6 and TRBJ2-1, with 9 bases matching TRBD1. Germline CDR1 reads MNHNY; CDR2 reads SVGAGI (reference sequence). Trimming removed 5 bases from V and 6 bases from J; junction bases left unmatched: 8. This CDR3 comprises 15 residues. Here the CDR3 DNA reads TGTGCCAGCAGTATCCGGGACAGGGAATCCAATGAGCAGTTCTTC. This codes for CASSIRDRESNEQFF.

CDR3 DNA sequence: TGTGCCAGCTCACCAGGACAGGTCAACTACCCCTACGAGCAGTACTTC. This codes for CASSPGQVNYPYEQYF. The rearrangement joins TRBV18 to TRBJ2-7, with 7 bases aligning to TRBD1. After removal of 2 bases from V and 2 bases from J, the junction contained 9 bases not matched to a gene. From germline, CDR1 is KGHSH and CDR2 LQKENI. The CDR3 consists of 16 residues.

This chain connects TRBV5-1 to TRBJ1-1; the D gene is possibly TRBD1 (6 bases). Between the trimmed V and J ends, which lost 5 bases and 2 bases, there was a span of 10 bases. CDR1 SGHRS and CDR2 YFSETQ come from the germline V gene. The CDR3 covers 13 residues. CDR3 in amino acids: CASRWTENTEAFF. DNA of the CDR3: TGCGCCAGCAGGTGGACAGAAAACACTGAAGCTTTCTTT.

The J gene is TRBJ2-3, the V gene TRBV4-3, with 12 bases that match TRBD1. Trimming at V came to 4 bases and at J to 4 bases, leaving 6 bases not matched to a gene. Germline V gene data show CDR1 as LGHNA and CDR2 as YSLEER. The CDR3 spans 16 residues. CDR3 sequence: CASSPRGQGAADTQYF. CDR3 nucleotides: TGCGCCAGCAGCCCCAGGGGACAGGGGGCCGCAGATACGCAGTATTTT.

This sequence joins TRBV5-4 and TRBJ1-4; D may be TRBD1 (5 bases). Trimming removed 1 base from V and 7 bases from J, with 20 bases in between. Germline CDR1 is SGHNT and CDR2 is YYREEE (reference sequence). This CDR3 is built from 17 residues. CDR3 DNA sequence: TGTGCCAGCAGCTTGACACAGGCGATAGGGCTTTCTGAAAAACTGTTTTTT. It yields the protein CASSLTQAIGLSEKLFF.

V gene TRBV19 combines with J gene TRBJ1-2; 8 positions match TRBD1. CDR1 and CDR2 from the germline V gene are LNHDA and SQIVND (reference sequence). This CDR3 is built from 14 residues. The ends lost 7 bases at V and 5 bases at J; junction bases unmatched: 9. The CDR3 loop is CASTPQGAKYGYTF. The CDR3 nucleotides read TGTGCCAGTACCCCCCAGGGGGCGAAGTATGGCTACACCTTC.

There are a few counts of this clone. The gene calls are TRBV19 and TRBJ1-2; D gene unclear. The germline V gene encodes CDR1 LNHDA and CDR2 SQIVND (reference sequence). The germline V and J ends were trimmed by 0 bases and 7 bases, with 12 bases remaining between them. This CDR3 has 14 amino acids. The CDR3: CASSIDSGSGGYTF. DNA for the CDR3: TGTGCCAGTAGTATAGATTCGGGGTCAGGTGGCTACACCTTC.

The chain links TRBV7-6 to TRBJ1-6, with D maybe TRBD1 (6 bases). Between the trimmed V and J ends, which lost 5 bases and 0 bases, there was a span of 14 bases. The CDR3 contains 17 residues. Per germline, CDR1 SGHVS and CDR2 FNYEAQ. CDR3 nucleotides: TGTGCCAGCAGCCTCGGACAGTCGAGCTCCTATAATTCACCCCTCCACTTT. Residues: CASSLGQSSSYNSPLHF.

This chain uses TRBV5-1 with TRBJ2-7, with D tentatively TRBD2 (5 bases). Germline V gene lookup returns CDR1 SGHRS and CDR2 YFSETQ. Trimming shortened V by 2 bases and J by 2 bases, and 11 bases separated the two germline ends. This CDR3 has 14 amino acids. Here the CDR3 reads CASSLKGGPYEQYF. The CDR3 DNA is TGCGCCAGCAGCTTAAAAGGAGGTCCCTACGAGCAGTACTTC.

The DNA of the CDR3 is TGTGCCAGCAGTTACAAGGGACTACTCCTCTACGAGCAGTACTTC. Translating gives CASSYKGLLLYEQYF. The chain couples TRBV6-6 to TRBJ2-7, with 7 bases matching TRBD2. The ends lost 2 bases at V and 3 bases at J; junction bases unmatched: 7. This CDR3 spans 15 amino acids. In germline, CDR1 is MNHNY, CDR2 SVGAGI (reference sequence).